Described below is a single T cell receptor beta chain sequence and its context. Its matching antigen is unknown. 13 Jbeta primers and 60 Vbeta primers were used for the PCR. The protocol was immunoSEQ multiplex PCR, while the TCRdb copy is restricted to in-frame clones and leaves out a portion. This table has some 59,000 clones, approximately 81% appearing once. The entry originates in a study of cytomegalovirus exposure and HLA in healthy donors. Study results and caveats: TCR beta V segments were, for the most part, productive about 87% or about 30% of the time in an earlier analysis.

The V and J ends lost 3 bases and 5 bases respectively, with 14 bases between them. The germline gives CDR1 MNHNS, CDR2 SASEGT. There are 14 residues in the CDR3. The V and J genes are TRBV6-1 and TRBJ2-7; possible D gene TRBD1, 6 bases. Sequenced input: PBMCs. The receptor was isolated from a woman aged 18 to 35 in good health and CMV-seronegative. The CDR3 bases are TGTGCCAGCAGTGAGTTCGGACAGAGCCACGAGCAGTACTTC. The encoded protein is CASSEFGQSHEQYF.